The TCR beta chain under discussion was sequenced for a study of early T cells in non-severe SARS-CoV-2 infection. The overall study: The chains were unpaired, and the sequenced material was bulk RNA from unsorted whole blood. Whole-study results and caveats: VDJdb matches were skewed toward anti-spike CD8 T cell responses.

With respect to this clonotype: The antigen is not known.

Unique molecular identifier tags were affixed to discrete cDNA molecules. TCRdb re-analysed the 5' RACE reads in MiXCR, keeping a single row per CDR3 protein. This repertoire shows roughly 83,000 distinct CDR3 sequences, less than 11% found once; its top ten account for over 7.5%. In germline, CDR1 is ENHRY, CDR2 SYGVKD. The CDR3 is 13 amino acids. Deletions cut 6 bases from V and 0 bases from J, with 8 bases between. The source material was whole blood, sampled at baseline. The TCR sequence derives from an adult who was a healthcare worker with PCR-confirmed SARS-CoV-2 infection or an uninfected control (not recorded which). The genes are TRBV10-3 and TRBJ1-1, with D uncertain. The CDR3 bases are TGTGCCATCAGGGGAGGGATGAACACTGAAGCTTTCTTT. Its protein is CAIRGGMNTEAFF.